This T cell receptor beta chain was captured by sequencing in a study of blood T cell repertoires in COVID-19. Across the study: Acute and convalescent COVID-19 samples came from the United States, Italy and Spain.

Germline V lookup: CDR1 LGHNA, CDR2 YNFKEQ. The V and J ends lost 3 bases and 2 bases respectively, with 10 bases between them. The CDR3 extends over 14 amino acids. Assignments of participants to cohorts depended upon their own reported clinical history. As processed by the authors: Reference gene primer amplification gave estimated nucleated cell counts. The assay was immunoSEQ multiplex PCR, and TCRdb's table has in-frame clones only and misses some. The V and J calls and clone size were taken over from that table, and D and trimming were inferred from the DNA. The sample yields around 180,000 clones, 76% seen once.

The sample comprised PBMCs or T cells enriched from blood (not recorded which). The sequence derives from a woman between 45 and 65 years old with acute COVID-19. This sequence joins TRBV4-2 and TRBJ1-2; a weak D match, TRBD1 (6 bases). CDR3 protein: CASSQATGNYGYTF. The CDR3 nucleotides are TGTGCCAGCAGCCAGGCTACAGGGAACTATGGCTACACCTTC.